Following are 10 T cell receptor beta chains from one sample sequenced in a study of T cell responses to AZD1222 COVID-19 vaccine. TCRdb's table, derived via immunoSEQ multiplex PCR, lists solely in-frame clones and lacks some. Of about 170,000 clones listed, 87% are singletons. Sequencing was performed on peripheral blood, taken 28 days after the second AZD1222 dose. The source is an adult who received the AZD1222 COVID-19 vaccine.

The chain has TRBV18 and TRBJ2-1, with D possibly TRBD2 on 6 matching bases. Germline lookup yields CDR1 KGHSH and CDR2 LQKENI. V dropped 3 bases and J dropped 6 bases, with 12 bases sitting between them. The CDR3 loop spans 14 amino acids. CDR3 loop: CASSPRGGVNEQFF. The CDR3 DNA sequence: TGTGCCAGCTCACCTAGAGGCGGGGTCAATGAGCAGTTCTTC. The full variable domain, with the rest looked up from reference TRBV18 and TRBJ2-1, is NAGVMQNPRHLVRRRGQEARLRCSPMKGHSHVYWYRQLPEEGLKFMVYLQKENIIDESGMPKERFSAEFPKEGPSILRIQQVVRGDSAAYFCASSPRGGVNEQFFGPGTRLTVL.

The chain links TRBV19 to TRBJ2-7; 8 nucleotides match TRBD1. CDR1 and CDR2 from the germline V gene are LNHDA and SQIVND (reference sequence). With V trimmed by 5 bases and J by 0 bases, 6 bases remained unmatched. The CDR3 totals 15 residues. CDR3 region: CASSPGQGSSYEQYF. In nucleotides, the CDR3 is TGTGCCAGTAGTCCTGGACAGGGAAGCTCCTACGAGCAGTACTTC.

V and J are TRBV4-1 and TRBJ2-3, with D perhaps matching TRBD2 (6 bases). Germline values: CDR1 MGHRA, CDR2 YSYEKL. V lost 10 bases and J 5 bases, leaving 16 bases between the germline ends. The CDR3 consists of 13 residues. The CDR3 sequence: CAILSGEEDTQYF. CDR3 DNA sequence: TGCGCCATCCTGTCGGGGGAGGAAGATACGCAGTATTTT.

Worth noting for this clone: Additional DNA sequences in this sample encode the identical CDR3. The chain joins TRBV4-1 to TRBJ2-1; 10 positions agree with TRBD2. Germline trimming cut 0 bases from V and 3 bases from J; bases unmatched to any gene: 2. CDR3 size: 16 residues. Germline V gene data show CDR1 as MGHRA and CDR2 as YSYEKL. CDR3 sequence reads: CASSQDPSGGYNEQFF. CDR3 in DNA: TGCGCCAGCAGCCAAGATCCTAGCGGGGGCTACAATGAGCAGTTCTTC.

This clone was detected a few times. The V and J genes are TRBV7-8 and TRBJ2-7; D not resolved. Trimming removed 1 base at V and 1 base at J, with 2 bases between. The CDR3 is 12 residues long. Germline CDR1 and CDR2: SGHVS and FQNEAQ. The CDR3 protein is CASSLGSYEQYF. The CDR3 nucleotides are TGTGCCAGCAGCTTAGGATCCTACGAGCAGTACTTC.

V gene TRBV11-2 combines with J gene TRBJ2-5; D gene unclear. Germline V CDR1 and CDR2: SGHAT, FQNNGV. The CDR3 has 13 residues. The V end was cut by 1 base, the J end by 3 bases, with 6 bases between. The CDR3 nucleotides read TGTGCCAGCAGCTTAGCTTTGGAAGAGACCCAGTACTTC. Amino acid sequence: CASSLALEETQYF.

The chain combines TRBV2 with TRBJ2-7; 12 nucleotides match TRBD2. Germline CDR1 is SNHLY and CDR2 is FYNNEI. Trimming removed 4 bases from V and 3 bases from J; junction bases left unmatched: 10. The CDR3 is made up of 17 amino acids. CDR3 sequence: CASSAWPSGGAVYEQYF. CDR3 DNA sequence: TGTGCCAGCAGTGCATGGCCTAGCGGGGGGGCGGTCTACGAGCAGTACTTC.

The chain carries TRBV7-2 and TRBJ1-5; no definite D call. Trimming took 4 bases from V and 0 from J, leaving 10 bases between them. The CDR3 is 15 residues long. Per germline, CDR1 SGHTA and CDR2 FQGNSA. Here the CDR3 reads CASSSQDHSNQPQHF. The DNA of the CDR3 is TGTGCCAGCAGCTCCCAGGACCATAGCAATCAGCCCCAGCATTTT.

The V call is TRBV3-1 (or the pseudogene TRBV3-2), the J call TRBJ2-7; unclear D gene. The CDR3 spans 13 residues. Germline V CDR1 and CDR2: LGHDT, YNNKEL (reference sequence). Trimming left V 2 bases short and J 3 bases short, with 8 bases between. The CDR3 bases are TGTGCCAGCAGCCAAATCCCCGACTACGAGCAGTACTTC. Encoded protein: CASSQIPDYEQYF.

The rearrangement joins TRBV28 to TRBJ2-5; D is unclear. The germline V gene has CDR1 MDHEN and CDR2 SYDVKM. There are 15 residues in the CDR3. Trimming took off 2 bases at V and 0 bases at J, with 10 bases between the two ends. The CDR3 bases are TGTGCCAGCAGTTTAGGCACTACGTACCAAGAGACCCAGTACTTC. Amino acids: CASSLGTTYQETQYF.